One sample yielded the 4 T cell receptor beta chains listed below, sequenced in a study of T cell clonotyping in hematopoietic cell transplantation. This table comes from immunoSEQ multiplex PCR, and its TCRdb copy is limited to in-frame clones, with some not included. The table records some 13,000 clones, approximately 88% of them present only once. The sample's time point: recipient sample about 28 days before transplant, after cytoreduction. The sequenced sample was peripheral blood mononuclear cells, obtained before stem cell transplant. The receptor set was obtained from a man in his sixties with acute myeloid leukemia. Some clones in this sample may be carry-over from other donors' samples.

The chain recombines TRBV29-1 with TRBJ2-3, with TRBD2 matching over 7 bases. The CDR3 is 15 amino acids. The germline CDR1 and CDR2 sequences are SQVTM and ANQGSEA. Trimming at V came to 2 bases and at J to 2 bases, leaving 7 bases not matched to a gene. The DNA for the CDR3 is TGCAGCGTTGAAAAAGCCGGGGACTACACAGATACGCAGTATTTT. Protein: CSVEKAGDYTDTQYF.

The J gene is TRBJ1-1, the V gene TRBV7-2; 7 bases agree with TRBD1. V dropped 5 bases and J dropped 4; count of bases not matched to a gene: 7. The CDR3 contains 14 residues. Germline values: CDR1 SGHTA, CDR2 FQGNSA. Here the CDR3 DNA reads TGTGCCAGCAGCGCAAGACAGGGAGGCACTGAAGCTTTCTTT. Protein: CASSARQGGTEAFF. Together with reference TRBV7-2 and TRBJ1-1, the CDR3 gives the full variable domain: GAGVSQSPSNKVTEKGKDVELRCDPISGHTALYWYRQSLGQGLEFLIYFQGNSAPDKSGLPSDRFSAERTGGSVSTLTIQRTQQEDSAVYLCASSARQGGTEAFFGQGTRLTVV.

The V and J genes are TRBV5-6 and TRBJ2-7, with 7 bases fitting TRBD2. This CDR3 region has 14 residues. V lost 3 bases and J lost 2; bases outside the gene matches: 5. Germline loops: CDR1 SGHDT, CDR2 YYEEEE. The CDR3, as DNA: TGTGCCAGCAGCTGGGAGGGAGGCCCCTACGAGCAGTACTTC. Amino acids: CASSWEGGPYEQYF. Looking up the rest from reference TRBV5-6 and TRBJ2-7 gives the full variable domain: DAGVTQSPTHLIKTRGQQVTLRCSPKSGHDTVSWYQQALGQGPQFIFQYYEEEERQRGNFPDRFSGHQFPNYSSELNVNALLLGDSALYLCASSWEGGPYEQYFGPGTRLTVT.

This rearrangement joins TRBV19 to TRBJ2-5; 12 bases are a match to TRBD2. Losses at the gene ends were 2 bases for V and 1 base for J; bases not matched to a gene: 14. CDR3 length: 20 amino acids. CDR1 and CDR2 (germline): LNHDA, SQIVND (reference sequence). CDR3 nucleotide sequence: TGTGCCAGTAGTATAAGGGGGTTAGCGTCTAGCGGGGGGGTCCAAGAGACCCAGTACTTC. Translating it yields CASSIRGLASSGGVQETQYF. The full variable domain, its missing parts supplied by reference TRBV19 and TRBJ2-5, is DGGITQSPKYLFRKEGQNVTLSCEQNLNHDAMYWYRQDPGQGLRLIYYSQIVNDFQKGDIAEGYSVSREKKESFPLTVTSAQKNPTAFYLCASSIRGLASSGGVQETQYFGPGTRLLVL.